The 5 T cell receptor beta chains in this list originate from one sample, sequenced in a study of T-cell reconstitution after alpha-beta-depleted transplantation in children. Unique molecular identifiers were incorporated into the prepared TCRbeta library. TCRdb reprocessed the PCR reads with MiXCR, giving one entry per CDR3 protein. The sample records 300,000 to 400,000 distinct CDR3 sequences, about a sixth being singletons. Here the sequenced sample was PBMCs, mostly from graft donor cells, taken 360 days after TCRalphabeta/CD19-depleted stem cell transplant. The receptors were sampled from a male patient between 2 and 15 years old who had a stem cell transplant for acute lymphoblastic leukemia, so the T cells may come from the graft donor.

The table lists this clonotype with many counts. The gene calls are TRBV7-2 and TRBJ2-1; 12 nucleotides agree with TRBD2. CDR3 length: 15 residues. CDR1 is SGHTA and CDR2 is FQGNSA in the germline V gene. V shed 5 bases and J 5 bases; nucleotides not matched to a gene: 4. CDR3 residues: CASSPLAGGHNEQFF. As DNA, the CDR3 is TGTGCCAGCAGCCCGCTAGCGGGAGGGCACAATGAGCAGTTCTTC. Looking up the rest from reference TRBV7-2 and TRBJ2-1 gives the full variable domain: GAGVSQSPSNKVTEKGKDVELRCDPISGHTALYWYRQSLGQGLEFLIYFQGNSAPDKSGLPSDRFSAERTGGSVSTLTIQRTQQEDSAVYLCASSPLAGGHNEQFFGPGTRLTVL.

Notes on this clonotype: A much larger clone differs by one base, so this may be a read error. This chain connects TRBV12-3 or TRBV12-4 to TRBJ2-3, with a tentative D call TRBD2 (6 bases). This CDR3 is 18 amino acids long. The DNA for the CDR3 is TGTACCAGCAGTTTAGTTGTGTTCCGGGAGTCGAACACAGATACGCAGTATTTT. Its protein product is CTSSLVVFRESNTDTQYF.

There are many counts of this clonotype. The chain uses TRBV6-5 and TRBJ1-1; D is perhaps TRBD1 (5 bases). Germline V CDR1 and CDR2: MNHEY, SVGAGI. The length of the CDR3 is 14 residues. The V end was cut by 6 bases, the J end by 1 base, with 12 bases between. The CDR3 reads CASSNYTGNTEAFF. The CDR3 DNA reads as TGTGCCAGCAGCAACTATACAGGGAACACTGAAGCTTTCTTT.

This clonotype was found a few times. The gene calls are TRBV27 and TRBJ2-2, with TRBD2 as a possible D gene (6 bases). The CDR3 has 14 amino acids. Germline values: CDR1 MNHEY, CDR2 SMNVEV (reference sequence). V lost 0 bases and J 6 bases, leaving 8 bases between the germline ends. The CDR3 spells CASSLSGGSGELFF. The DNA of the CDR3 is TGTGCCAGCAGTTTATCGGGAGGATCCGGGGAGCTGTTTTTT.

CDR3 sequence: CAIRGAGRENSPLHF. CDR3 DNA sequence: TGTGCCATCAGAGGGGCGGGGAGAGAGAATTCACCCCTCCACTTT. V usage is TRBV10-3 and J usage is TRBJ1-6; a possible D gene is TRBD1 (5 bases). V gave up 6 bases and J gave up 7 bases, with 16 bases separating them. CDR3 size: 15 residues. Looked up from germline, CDR1 is ENHRY and CDR2 is SYGVKD.